These T cell receptor beta chains were read from a single sample in a study of cytotoxic CD8 clonotypes in ibrutinib-treated CLL. Measured with immunoSEQ multiplex PCR; TCRdb has only the in-frame clones, and not every one. The sample yields roughly 250,000 clones, about three quarters seen once. Specimen: PBMCs, collected after 24 months of ibrutinib treatment. Receptors originate from a human donor with chronic lymphocytic leukemia. Each CDR3 is given with its conserved first and last residue. The D gene is left open where the match is weak. Size is stated for part of the rows, as once, few or many counts, or as a class when the clone is expanded.

clone size	V gene	J gene	D gene	CDR3 protein	CDR3 DNA
NA	TRBV2	TRBJ2-7	NA	CASRGRYYEQYF	TGTGCCAGCAGGGGACGGTACTACGAGCAGTACTTC
NA	TRBV9	TRBJ2-7	TRBD1	CASGQGDSYEQYF	TGTGCCAGCGGACAGGGGGACTCCTACGAGCAGTACTTC
few	TRBV7-7	TRBJ2-1	NA	CASSPGTAEQFF	TGTGCTAGCAGCCCAGGGACGGCTGAGCAGTTCTTC
NA	TRBV30	TRBJ2-1	TRBD2	CAWSPGLAEYNEQFF	TGTGCCTGGAGTCCGGGACTAGCGGAGTACAATGAGCAGTTCTTC
NA	TRBV5-1	TRBJ1-1	NA	CASTIGTAAFF	TGCGCCAGCACCATAGGGACCGCAGCTTTCTTT
NA	TRBV10-3	TRBJ2-5	TRBD1	CAIRKGQAVGTQYF	TGTGCCATCAGGAAAGGACAGGCCGTCGGGACCCAGTACTTC
NA	TRBV6-1	TRBJ2-7	NA	CASSVPVTSGYEQYF	TGTGCCAGCAGTGTCCCCGTTACGTCCGGCTACGAGCAGTACTTC
NA	TRBV20-1	TRBJ2-1	NA	CSAATGIGRFF	TGCAGTGCCGCAACCGGGATTGGGCGGTTCTTC
NA	TRBV28	TRBJ2-1	TRBD2	CASSPAPGLAGGSYNEQFF	TGTGCCAGCAGTCCCGCTCCGGGACTAGCGGGAGGAAGCTACAATGAGCAGTTCTTC
NA	TRBV7-9	TRBJ2-4	TRBD2	CASSGLAAKNIQYF	TGTGCCAGCAGCGGACTAGCGGCAAAAAACATTCAGTACTTC
NA	TRBV9	TRBJ2-5	TRBD1	CASSVEARGETQYF	TGTGCCAGCAGCGTAGAGGCCAGGGGGGAGACCCAGTACTTC
NA	TRBV19	TRBJ1-5	NA	CASSVFQGSSNQPQHF	TGTGCCAGTAGTGTCTTTCAGGGGAGCAGCAATCAGCCCCAGCATTTT
NA	TRBV28	TRBJ2-1	NA	CASFSAGFSYNEQFF	TGTGCCAGCTTCTCCGCGGGATTCTCCTACAATGAGCAGTTCTTC
few	TRBV7-2	TRBJ1-2	NA	CASSLSTAEGYGYTF	TGTGCCAGCAGCTTGTCTACAGCAGAAGGCTATGGCTACACCTTC
once	TRBV7-9	TRBJ2-5	NA	CASSLGAGRTETQYF	TGTGCCAGCAGCTTAGGGGCAGGGAGGACGGAGACCCAGTACTTC
NA	TRBV30	TRBJ1-5	NA	CAWAPGAGNQPQHF	TGTGCCTGGGCACCAGGGGCCGGCAATCAGCCCCAGCATTTT
NA	TRBV4-1	TRBJ2-7	NA	CASSQDLASANYEQYF	TGCGCCAGCAGCCAAGACCTGGCTAGCGCAAACTACGAGCAGTACTTC
few	TRBV27	TRBJ2-7	TRBD2	CASKASGVHEQYF	TGTGCCAGCAAGGCTAGCGGGGTTCACGAGCAGTACTTC
NA	TRBV28	TRBJ2-3	TRBD2	CASLASGKDTQYF	TGTGCCAGCCTGGCTAGCGGGAAGGATACGCAGTATTTT
NA	TRBV9	TRBJ2-5	TRBD2	CASSVGLAGGEETQYF	TGTGCCAGCAGCGTAGGTCTAGCGGGGGGAGAAGAGACCCAGTACTTC
few	TRBV7-9	TRBJ1-2	NA	CASSPQGGIWGYTF	TGTGCCAGCAGTCCACAGGGAGGGATTTGGGGCTACACCTTC
NA	TRBV6-1	TRBJ2-1	TRBD1	CASTTPGQGDNEQFF	TGTGCCAGCACCACCCCGGGACAGGGCGACAATGAGCAGTTCTTC
NA	TRBV28	TRBJ2-7	NA	CASSSGGGGPHEQYF	TGTGCCAGCAGTTCCGGAGGGGGAGGGCCCCACGAGCAGTACTTC
NA	TRBV2	TRBJ1-1	TRBD1	CASADRENTEAFF	TGTGCCAGCGCCGACAGGGAGAACACTGAAGCTTTCTTT
few	TRBV9	TRBJ2-7	TRBD1	CASSSDLQGSYEQYF	TGTGCCAGCAGCTCCGATTTACAGGGGTCCTACGAGCAGTACTTC
NA	TRBV29-1	TRBJ2-1	TRBD2	CSVAGLAGADEQFF	TGCAGCGTGGCAGGACTAGCGGGAGCTGACGAGCAGTTCTTC
NA	TRBV19	TRBJ2-2	TRBD2	CASSGLAVDTGELFF	TGTGCCAGTAGCGGACTAGCGGTTGACACCGGGGAGCTGTTTTTT
NA	TRBV6-5	TRBJ1-1	NA	CASSRKAGFTEAFF	TGTGCCAGCAGCCGAAAGGCGGGTTTCACTGAAGCTTTCTTT
few	TRBV6-5	TRBJ2-1	NA	CASSLGDEQFF	TGTGCCAGCTCCCTGGGCGATGAGCAGTTCTTC
NA	TRBV11-2	TRBJ2-7	NA	CASSLRPPVGEQYF	TGTGCCAGCAGCTTAAGACCCCCTGTCGGCGAGCAGTACTTC
NA	TRBV9	TRBJ2-1	TRBD2	CASSDTSAYNEQFF	TGTGCCAGCAGCGACACTAGCGCCTACAATGAGCAGTTCTTC
NA	TRBV7-9	TRBJ2-7	NA	CASSSTLYEQYF	TGTGCCAGCAGCTCAACCCTTTACGAGCAGTACTTC
NA	TRBV19	TRBJ2-2	TRBD2	CASSIRSGRAGELFF	TGTGCCAGTAGTATTAGGTCAGGGAGGGCCGGGGAGCTGTTTTTT
NA	TRBV29-1	TRBJ2-5	NA	CSVVRVGETQYF	TGCAGCGTTGTCCGAGTCGGGGAGACCCAGTACTTC
once	TRBV29-1	TRBJ2-4	TRBD1	CSARTGDPIQYF	TGCAGCGCCCGGACAGGGGACCCCATTCAGTACTTC
NA	TRBV4-3	TRBJ1-5	NA	CASSQGRGVEPQHF	TGCGCCAGCAGCCAAGGGCGGGGAGTGGAGCCCCAGCATTTT
NA	TRBV29-1	TRBJ1-1	NA	CSVTTANTEAFF	TGCAGCGTTACGACGGCGAACACTGAAGCTTTCTTT
NA	TRBV6-5	TRBJ2-1	TRBD1	CASSQTGVNEQFF	TGTGCCAGCAGTCAAACAGGGGTCAATGAGCAGTTCTTC
NA	TRBV20-1	TRBJ1-2	NA	CSASGFYGYTF	TGCAGTGCTAGTGGCTTCTATGGCTACACCTTC
NA	TRBV7-3	TRBJ2-7	TRBD2	CASSASGSKGWNEQYF	TGTGCCAGCAGCGCTAGCGGGAGCAAGGGTTGGAACGAGCAGTACTTC
NA	TRBV29-1	TRBJ2-2	NA	CSVYVGTGELFF	TGCAGCGTTTATGTGGGAACCGGGGAGCTGTTTTTT
NA	TRBV9	TRBJ2-1	NA	CASSVADNAYNEQFF	TGTGCCAGCAGCGTAGCTGACAATGCCTACAATGAGCAGTTCTTC
NA	TRBV11-2	TRBJ2-1	NA	CASSLDGDEQFF	TGTGCCAGCAGCTTAGATGGGGATGAGCAGTTCTTC
NA	TRBV11-2	TRBJ2-7	TRBD2	CASSLASSGDYEQYF	TGTGCCAGCAGCTTAGCGTCTAGCGGTGACTACGAGCAGTACTTC
NA	TRBV28	TRBJ1-5	TRBD1	CASIHPPWTGSNQPQHF	TGTGCCAGCATCCACCCCCCCTGGACAGGTAGCAATCAGCCCCAGCATTTT
NA	TRBV7-3	TRBJ2-2	TRBD1	CASSLTAGTGGTGELFF	TGTGCCAGCAGCTTAACCGCCGGGACAGGGGGAACCGGGGAGCTGTTTTTT
NA	TRBV9	TRBJ1-5	NA	CASSVDPQGVNQPQHF	TGTGCCAGCAGCGTAGATCCCCAGGGTGTCAATCAGCCCCAGCATTTT
NA	TRBV5-1	TRBJ2-3	TRBD1	CASTDRVPTDTQYF	TGCGCCAGCACAGACAGGGTTCCCACAGATACGCAGTATTTT
once	TRBV7-9	TRBJ2-7	TRBD1	CASSLATTGSSYEQYF	TGTGCCAGCAGCTTAGCGACGACAGGGAGCTCCTACGAGCAGTACTTC
NA	TRBV27	TRBJ2-7	TRBD1	CATTGQGAFDEQYF	TGTGCCACGACTGGACAGGGGGCTTTTGACGAGCAGTACTTC
NA	TRBV27	TRBJ2-3	TRBD2	CASSPGTSPTDTQYF	TGTGCCAGCTCACCCGGGACTAGCCCTACAGATACGCAGTATTTT
NA	TRBV6-5	TRBJ2-3	TRBD2	CASSYSTSVRDTQYF	TGTGCCAGCAGTTACTCGACTAGCGTTAGAGATACGCAGTATTTT